The T cell receptor beta chain under discussion was sequenced for a study of blood T cell repertoires in COVID-19 (dated by TCRdb to the early 2020s). In terms of the full investigation: Samples from collaborators originated in the United States, Italy and Spain and spanned both the acute and convalescent phases of COVID-19. The material from the prospective study consisted of cDNA or gDNA derived from T cells, B-cell-depleted T cells, or PBMCs. Deeply sampled blood TCRbeta repertoires from subjects exposed to, actively infected with, or recovered from COVID-19 were included in the dataset. The repertoires were made available in a free public database intended to serve as a resource for research on the immune response to SARS-CoV-2. Samples came from the ongoing ImmuneRACE study (first 160 participants) plus 1,254 subjects from 6 global collaborators. The sample metadata nearly always contained a de-identified subject ID, COVID-19 status, age in years and sex. Where available, HLA class I and class II types were taken from metadata supplied by the sample provider and were not determined by assay-based typing.

Each collaborating institution followed its own protocols to collect whole blood in K2EDTA tubes. For TCRbeta analysis, collaborator samples were shipped as frozen whole blood, as isolated PBMCs, or as DNA extracted from either sample type. Here is what the overall study found, with its caveats: The quantity of clinical and demographic metadata differed by source and by participant and was supplied without curation.

This clone was counted a few times. Its antigen is still unknown. Qualities for individual bases were not recorded, and no much larger clone is one base off. Different DNA sequences within this sample yield the same CDR3. There are 14 amino acids in the CDR3, from cysteine to phenylalanine inclusive. The DNA shown is the 42-base CDR3, in frame from base 1. V is pared back by 2 bases and J by 4 bases, with 9 bases lying between the germline termini. CDR1 MNHNY and CDR2 SVGAGI are derived from the germline V gene (reference sequence). The immunoSEQ Assay, a bias-controlled multiplex PCR, was used to amplify TCRbeta CDR3 regions from genomic DNA. The authors' pipeline ran thus. The number of nucleated cells in each sample was estimated by amplification of reference gene primers within the assay. To quantify the absolute abundance of each unique TCRbeta CDR3 rearrangement, sequence reads were collapsed and filtered. For each sample, productive Simpson clonality was calculated as the square root of Simpson's diversity index over productive rearrangements. TCRdb limited this immuneACCESS table to in-frame rearrangements with V and J called. A share of clones is missing; checked studies link under half to unresolved V genes, and the rest is unexplained. D and trimming come from the DNA, and the V and J calls and clone size come from that table. In this sample the table shows fewer than 350,000 clones, 65% to 90% of which occur a single time. In total, the top ten clones hold roughly 2.9% of the sample.

The rearranged segments are TRBV6-6 and TRBJ1-5, with the D gene not clear enough to name. Sequencing input: peripheral blood. The receptor was derived from a woman aged 55-69 years with active or convalescent COVID-19. The CDR3 reads CASSYMESNQPQHF. The nucleotide sequence reads TGTGCCAGCAGTTACATGGAGAGTAATCAGCCCCAGCATTTT.